These 29 T cell receptor beta chains were all obtained from the same sample, sequenced in a study of T cell responses to AZD1222 COVID-19 vaccine. The method was immunoSEQ multiplex PCR; TCRdb's version includes in-frame clones alone and lacks a portion of them. The sample lists over 140,000 clones, roughly 92% seen once, with about 5% in the top ten. The source material was peripheral blood, sampled on day 0 of AZD1222 vaccination. The source is an adult in good health.

The CDR3 loop reads CASSLQRYLSNQPQHF. CDR3 DNA: TGTGCCAGCAGCTTACAAAGGTATCTCAGCAATCAGCCCCAGCATTTT. The chain has TRBV7-8 and TRBJ1-5; D is uncertain. The germline V gene has CDR1 SGHVS and CDR2 FQNEAQ. Trimming left V 2 bases short and J 1 base short, with 12 bases between. CDR3 length: 16 residues. The whole variable domain, remainder taken from reference TRBV7-8 and TRBJ1-5, is GAGVSQSPRYKVAKRGQDVALRCDPISGHVSLFWYQQALGQGPEFLTYFQNEAQLDKSGLPSDRFFAERPEGSVSTLKIQRTQQEDSAVYLCASSLQRYLSNQPQHFGDGTRLSIL.

The J gene is TRBJ2-7, the V gene TRBV20-1; D is undetermined. Trimming removed 7 bases from V and 1 base from J, with 5 bases in between. Germline V gene sequence: CDR1 DFQATT, CDR2 SNEGSKA (reference sequence). The CDR3 spans 10 residues. CDR3 amino acids: CSGSSYEQYF. CDR3 nucleotide sequence: TGCAGTGGGAGTTCCTACGAGCAGTACTTC.

This clone was seen once. The CDR3 DNA reads as TGCGCCAGCAGTGACACTCATACAGGGGGCAACACTGAAGCTTTCTTT. This translates into CASSDTHTGGNTEAFF. The chain combines TRBV10-1 with TRBJ1-1; 9 bases line up with TRBD1. Germline V gene data show CDR1 as WNHNN and CDR2 as SYGVQD (reference sequence). The V gene end was trimmed by 3 bases and the J gene end by 2 bases; junction bases not matched to a gene: 7. The CDR3 is 16 residues long.

Here the CDR3 reads CASSIGQGNSYEQYF. For the CDR3, the DNA is TGTGCCAGTAGTATAGGCCAGGGCAATTCCTACGAGCAGTACTTC. The chain is built from TRBV19 and TRBJ2-7; TRBD1 might be the D (5 bases). The CDR3 runs to 15 residues. Trimming removed 1 base at V and 1 base at J, with 11 bases between. Germline CDR1 LNHDA, CDR2 SQIVND (reference sequence). The complete variable domain, with remaining parts taken from reference TRBV19 and TRBJ2-7, reads DGGITQSPKYLFRKEGQNVTLSCEQNLNHDAMYWYRQDPGQGLRLIYYSQIVNDFQKGDIAEGYSVSREKKESFPLTVTSAQKNPTAFYLCASSIGQGNSYEQYFGPGTRLTVT.

The chain combines TRBV18 with TRBJ2-3; 9 positions match TRBD2. Unmatched junction bases numbered 5, after V lost 3 bases and J lost 7 bases. Germline CDR1 and CDR2: KGHSH and LQKENI. The CDR3 has 14 amino acids. This chain's CDR3 is CASSPTSGPNTQYF. The CDR3 nucleotides are TGTGCCAGCTCACCGACTAGCGGTCCAAATACGCAGTATTTT. The whole variable domain, filled in from reference TRBV18 and TRBJ2-3, reads NAGVMQNPRHLVRRRGQEARLRCSPMKGHSHVYWYRQLPEEGLKFMVYLQKENIIDESGMPKERFSAEFPKEGPSILRIQQVVRGDSAAYFCASSPTSGPNTQYFGPGTRLTVL.

V and J are TRBV27 and TRBJ2-1; D gene uncertain. The CDR3 has 15 residues. Trimming cost V 2 bases and J 2 bases, with 10 bases left between them. CDR1 and CDR2 from the germline V gene are MNHEY and SMNVEV (reference sequence). CDR3 amino acids: CASSLIMNPYNEQFF. The CDR3 region has the DNA TGTGCCAGCAGTTTAATTATGAACCCCTACAATGAGCAGTTCTTC.

J is TRBJ1-6 and V is TRBV3-1 (or the pseudogene TRBV3-2); the D is unclear. This CDR3 has 12 amino acids. Germline CDR1 is LGHDT and CDR2 is YNNKEL (reference sequence). The V and J ends lost 0 bases and 10 bases respectively, with 4 bases between them. CDR3 bases: TGTGCCAGCAGCCAAGATCACTCACCCCTCCACTTT. As protein: CASSQDHSPLHF.

This rearrangement joins TRBV5-5 to TRBJ2-7, with D tentatively TRBD2 (6 bases). V shed 2 bases and J shed 2 bases, with 14 bases lying between them. CDR3 length equals 15 residues. Germline lookup yields CDR1 SGHKS and CDR2 YYEKEE (reference sequence). The CDR3: CASSFSGGAPYEQYF. The CDR3 DNA sequence: TGTGCCAGCAGCTTCTCCGGGGGAGCTCCCTACGAGCAGTACTTC.

The J gene is TRBJ1-2, the V gene TRBV5-1; the match to TRBD1 covers 8 bases. The germline V gene encodes CDR1 SGHRS and CDR2 YFSETQ. CDR3 length equals 16 residues. V trimming: 4 bases; J trimming: 0 bases; junction bases outside the gene matches: 8. CDR3 bases: TGCGCCAGCAGCCACATGACAGGGGTAGCTAACTATGGCTACACCTTC. Amino acids: CASSHMTGVANYGYTF.

For this clone: Other DNA sequences in the sample encode the same CDR3. The V and J genes are TRBV6-1 and TRBJ2-3, with 12 bases aligning to TRBD2. The V and J ends lost 2 bases and 4 bases, in that order; junction bases with no gene match: 1. Per germline, CDR1 MNHNS and CDR2 SASEGT. The CDR3 extends over 15 amino acids. The DNA of the CDR3 is TGTGCCAGCAGTGAACTAGCGGGAGGGCCAGATACGCAGTATTTT. Its protein is CASSELAGGPDTQYF.

This clone has a single count. The V call is TRBV28, the J call TRBJ1-1; possible D gene TRBD1, 5 bases. The CDR3 length is 12 residues. CDR1 and CDR2 from the germline V gene are MDHEN and SYDVKM. Between the trimmed V and J ends, which lost 3 bases and 7 bases, there was a span of 9 bases. The CDR3 sequence: CASSFSRGEAFF. Here the CDR3 DNA reads TGTGCCAGCAGTTTTAGTAGGGGTGAAGCTTTCTTT. The complete variable domain, with remaining parts taken from reference TRBV28 and TRBJ1-1, reads DVKVTQSSRYLVKRTGEKVFLECVQDMDHENMFWYRQDPGLGLRLIYFSYDVKMKEKGDIPEGYSVSREKKERFSLILESASTNQTSMYLCASSFSRGEAFFGQGTRLTVV.

The chain recombines TRBV4-1 with TRBJ1-2; a possible D gene is TRBD1 (5 bases). The CDR3 has 15 residues. The V end was cut by 3 bases, the J end by 8 bases, with 19 bases between. Germline V CDR1 and CDR2: MGHRA, YSYEKL. The CDR3 nucleotides read TGCGCCAGCAGCCATCAGGGCTGGGATATTAGAGGCTACACCTTC. Translation: CASSHQGWDIRGYTF.

The chain uses TRBV19 and TRBJ1-4, with a tentative D call TRBD1 (5 bases). The CDR3 has 12 amino acids. CDR1 is LNHDA and CDR2 is SQIVND in the germline V gene (reference sequence). Trimming removed 6 bases at V and 6 bases at J, with 8 bases between. CDR3 region: CASSRGDEKLFF. In DNA, the CDR3 is TGTGCCAGTAGCCGGGGGGATGAAAAACTGTTTTTT.

The gene calls are TRBV6-6 and TRBJ2-1; 12 nucleotides line up with TRBD2. CDR3 length: 17 amino acids. Germline V CDR1 and CDR2: MNHNY, SVGAGI (reference sequence). The trim removed 5 bases at V and 5 bases at J, leaving 10 bases unmatched. For the CDR3, the DNA is TGTGCCAGCAGTCAACTAGCGGGAGGAGCCGAAAACAATGAGCAGTTCTTC. Amino acid sequence: CASSQLAGGAENNEQFF.

The chain uses TRBV7-2 and TRBJ2-3; D unclear. Trimming removed 3 bases from V and 4 bases from J, with 5 bases in between. Germline V lookup: CDR1 SGHTA, CDR2 FQGNSA. The CDR3 is 12 residues long. CDR3 loop: CASSFTPDTQYF. The DNA for the CDR3 is TGTGCCAGCAGCTTTACCCCAGATACGCAGTATTTT.

V gene TRBV18 combines with J gene TRBJ2-7; D is tentatively TRBD1 or TRBD2 (5 bases each). The CDR3 runs to 14 residues. V was shortened by 6 bases and J by 0 bases, with 12 bases between the two germline ends. Germline-derived CDR1 and CDR2 are KGHSH and LQKENI. In DNA form, the CDR3 reads TGTGCCAGCTCCGGAGGACACAACTCCTACGAGCAGTACTTC. Amino acid sequence: CASSGGHNSYEQYF.

This clone occurred once. The V and J genes are TRBV28 and TRBJ2-1; D perhaps matches TRBD2 (5 bases). The germline CDR1 and CDR2 sequences are MDHEN and SYDVKM. The CDR3 has 14 residues. V lost 6 bases, J lost 5 bases, and 14 bases lay in between. CDR3 region: CASSSRVSNNEQFF. The CDR3 DNA is TGTGCCAGCAGCTCGAGGGTGTCTAACAATGAGCAGTTCTTC.

This clone has only one observation. The chain links TRBV4-1 to TRBJ1-1; 9 nucleotides agree with TRBD1. The CDR3 consists of 15 residues. CDR1 is MGHRA, CDR2 YSYEKL, per germline. V lost 5 bases, J lost 2 bases, and 6 bases stayed unmatched. The CDR3 sequence: CASSSRQGENTEAFF. In DNA, the CDR3 is TGCGCCAGCAGCTCGAGACAGGGGGAAAACACTGAAGCTTTCTTT.

The chain joins TRBV27 to TRBJ1-1; 10 bases align to TRBD1. Germline CDR1 is MNHEY and CDR2 is SMNVEV (reference sequence). This CDR3 comprises 14 residues. The trim removed 5 bases at V and 7 bases at J, leaving 7 bases unmatched. CDR3 nucleotides: TGTGCCAGCAGTGAGACAGGGGGCTGGAGTGAAGCTTTCTTT. Encoded protein: CASSETGGWSEAFF.

This chain joins TRBV4-1 and TRBJ2-1, with 8 bases aligning to TRBD2. V shed 1 base, J shed 1 base, and the junction held 6 bases outside the gene matches. The germline V gene encodes CDR1 MGHRA and CDR2 YSYEKL. The CDR3 contains 17 residues. The CDR3 DNA reads as TGCGCCAGCAGCCAAGTTCCCAGCGGGGGTTCCTACAATGAGCAGTTCTTC. This gives the protein CASSQVPSGGSYNEQFF.

This clone was found once. The rearrangement links TRBV14 to TRBJ1-1, with TRBD1 matching 9 bases. The CDR3 runs to 14 residues. J was trimmed by 0 bases and V by 6 bases; bases with no gene match: 2. The germline V gene has CDR1 SGHDN and CDR2 FVKESK. The CDR3 sequence: CASRRQGVNTEAFF. As DNA, the CDR3 is TGTGCCAGCAGACGACAGGGGGTGAACACTGAAGCTTTCTTT.

Turning to this clone: A junction boundary mismatches the germline segment, possibly from a read error. V is TRBV19 and J is TRBJ1-2, with D maybe TRBD1 (5 bases). Germline V gene sequence: CDR1 LNHDA, CDR2 SQIVND (reference sequence). The CDR3 has 13 amino acids. CDR3 region: CASSIEGEYGYIF. The CDR3 DNA reads TGTGCCAGTAGTATAGAGGGGGAATATGGCTACATCTTC.

J is TRBJ1-4 and V is TRBV18; TRBD1 aligns across 9 bases. Trimming removed 5 bases from V and 6 bases from J; junction bases left unmatched: 7. The CDR3 runs to 15 residues. Germline V gene data show CDR1 as KGHSH and CDR2 as LQKENI. CDR3 in amino acids: CASSWGQGRDEKLFF. Written as DNA, the CDR3 is TGTGCCAGCTCATGGGGACAGGGTCGGGATGAAAAACTGTTTTTT.

V is TRBV6-5 and J is TRBJ1-3; D is unresolved. The V gene lost 5 bases and the J gene lost 1 base, with 12 bases spanning the gap. CDR1 and CDR2 (germline): MNHEY, SVGAGI. There are 15 residues in the CDR3. CDR3 in DNA: TGTGCCAGCAGTACCCCGGGAACGTCTGGAAACACCATATATTTT. Protein product: CASSTPGTSGNTIYF.

This chain uses TRBV6-5 with TRBJ1-5, with D possibly TRBD1 on 6 matching bases. V was cut by 6 bases and J by 5 bases, with 14 bases left in between. The CDR3 has 14 amino acids. Germline V lookup: CDR1 MNHEY, CDR2 SVGAGI. Here the CDR3 reads CASRATGFYQPQHF. The CDR3 region has the DNA TGTGCCAGCAGGGCAACAGGGTTTTATCAGCCCCAGCATTTT.

The V gene is TRBV11-2, the J gene TRBJ2-7; D is perhaps TRBD2 (6 bases). This CDR3 is built from 16 residues. Per germline, CDR1 SGHAT and CDR2 FQNNGV. The V and J ends lost 5 bases and 2 bases respectively, with 19 bases between them. CDR3 amino acids: CASSPAQDYLTYEQYF. The CDR3 DNA sequence: TGTGCCAGCAGCCCAGCCCAGGACTACCTAACCTACGAGCAGTACTTC.

The V and J genes are TRBV28 and TRBJ1-5; 9 positions match TRBD1. This CDR3 contains 16 residues. Germline assignment: CDR1 MDHEN and CDR2 SYDVKM. Trimming took 4 bases from V and 3 from J; bases not matched to a gene: 7. Here the CDR3 reads CASSSPTGGTNQPQHF. CDR3 bases: TGTGCCAGCAGTTCCCCGACAGGGGGTACCAATCAGCCCCAGCATTTT.

The rearrangement uses TRBV5-1 and TRBJ2-1, with a tentative D call TRBD1 (6 bases). The CDR3 is made up of 14 amino acids. Germline V gene lookup returns CDR1 SGHRS and CDR2 YFSETQ. With 5 bases removed from V and 2 bases from J, the gap between germline ends came to 11 bases. The CDR3 DNA follows: TGCGCCAGCAGTCAGGGGTGGACCTACAATGAGCAGTTCTTC. This sequence encodes CASSQGWTYNEQFF.

This chain links TRBV12-3 or TRBV12-4 with TRBJ1-2; no clear D gene. V lost 5 bases and J 1 base, leaving 5 bases between the germline ends. CDR3 size: 12 residues. DNA for the CDR3: TGTGCCAGCAGTCGTAATAACTATGGCTACACCTTC. Amino acids: CASSRNNYGYTF.